The 26 T cell receptor beta chains below were found in one sample sequenced in a study of siplizumab effects on memory and regulatory T cells. The table came from immunoSEQ multiplex PCR; TCRdb's copy has only in-frame clones and leaves some out. The table lists about 120,000 clones, approximately 94% of them singletons, with under 2% in the top ten. Source material: non-Treg CD4+ T cells sorted from blood. These TCRs come from a human donor in good health.

The J gene is TRBJ2-1, the V gene TRBV2; D unclear. CDR3 length: 14 residues. Looked up from germline, CDR1 is SNHLY and CDR2 is FYNNEI. V lost 4 bases and J lost 9, with 16 bases in between. The CDR3 protein is CASSGAVRAGEQFF. The DNA of the CDR3 is TGTGCCAGCAGTGGGGCAGTACGGGCAGGTGAGCAGTTCTTC.

The V gene is TRBV11-2, the J gene TRBJ1-1; possibly TRBD1 for D (5 bases). Per the germline V gene, CDR1 is SGHAT and CDR2 is FQNNGV. With 3 bases removed from V and 0 bases from J, the gap between germline ends came to 14 bases. There are 16 residues in the CDR3. This chain's CDR3 is CASSFHGGVLNTEAFF. CDR3 nucleotide sequence: TGTGCCAGCAGCTTCCACGGGGGGGTTTTGAACACTGAAGCTTTCTTT.

In DNA form, the CDR3 reads TGCGCCAGCAGCTTATCAGGCAGCTTGGAAAACACCATATATTTT. Translated: CASSLSGSLENTIYF. The chain links TRBV5-1 to TRBJ1-3; no firm D call. V lost 2 bases and J 6 bases, leaving 15 bases between the germline ends. Germline CDR1 and CDR2: SGHRS and YFSETQ. The length of the CDR3 is 15 residues. The variable domain in full, with the rest retrieved from reference TRBV5-1 and TRBJ1-3, is KAGVTQTPRYLIKTRGQQVTLSCSPISGHRSVSWYQQTPGQGLQFLFEYFSETQRNKGNFPGRFSGRQFSNSRSEMNVSTLELGDSALYLCASSLSGSLENTIYFGEGSWLTVV.

In its sample, this clone was seen a few times. The chain carries TRBV6-1 and TRBJ2-7, with 12 bases matching TRBD2. J lost 7 bases, V lost 0 bases, and 7 bases had no gene match. Germline V CDR1 and CDR2: MNHNS, SASEGT. The CDR3 totals 16 residues. CDR3 sequence (DNA): TGTGCCAGCAGTGAAGCGGTGACTAGCGGGAGAAGGGAGCAGTACTTC. It is translated as CASSEAVTSGRREQYF.

This clone was observed a single time. This chain links TRBV5-1 with TRBJ2-1; 7 bases match TRBD1. The CDR3 is 15 residues long. CDR1 is SGHRS and CDR2 is YFSETQ in the germline V gene. J lost 5 bases, V lost 2 bases, and 7 bases had no gene match. The CDR3 nucleotides are TGCGCCAGCAGCTTCCTCGGGGACAGCAACAATGAGCAGTTCTTC. The encoded protein is CASSFLGDSNNEQFF.

The rearrangement joins TRBV6-4 to TRBJ2-1; D call uncertain. V was trimmed by 6 bases and J by 9 bases, leaving 18 bases between them. This CDR3 is 14 amino acids long. CDR1 is MRHNA, CDR2 SNTAGT, per germline. The CDR3 DNA follows: TGTGCCAGCAGCCTGGACCCGTCTTCCAGTGAGCAGTTCTTC. The encoded protein is CASSLDPSSSEQFF.

This chain joins TRBV5-1 and TRBJ1-2; 7 bases line up with TRBD1. The CDR3 spans 15 residues. The V gene's germline CDR1 is SGHRS and CDR2 YFSETQ. V lost 0 bases to trimming and J lost 4 bases; unmatched junction nucleotides: 6. The CDR3 protein is CASSLGAGGPYGYTF. In nucleotides, the CDR3 is TGCGCCAGCAGCTTGGGGGCAGGGGGACCCTATGGCTACACCTTC.

The V call is TRBV4-1, the J call TRBJ2-2; D could derive from TRBD1 or TRBD2 (5 bases each). Trimming shortened V by 0 bases and J by 3 bases, and 8 bases separated the two germline ends. The CDR3 is 15 amino acids. CDR1 is MGHRA and CDR2 is YSYEKL in the germline V gene. CDR3 in DNA: TGCGCCAGCAGCCAAGAGGGGGAATACACCGGGGAGCTGTTTTTT. It codes for CASSQEGEYTGELFF.

In DNA, the CDR3 is TGTGCCACCGGGGGAGACAGGGCCTGGGATACGCAGTATTTT. Protein: CATGGDRAWDTQYF. The gene calls are TRBV19 and TRBJ2-3, with D perhaps matching TRBD1 (7 bases). Trimming removed 10 bases at V and 6 bases at J, with 20 bases between. The germline gives CDR1 LNHDA, CDR2 SQIVND (reference sequence). The CDR3 has 14 residues. The full variable domain, rest sourced from reference TRBV19 and TRBJ2-3, is DGGITQSPKYLFRKEGQNVTLSCEQNLNHDAMYWYRQDPGQGLRLIYYSQIVNDFQKGDIAEGYSVSREKKESFPLTVTSAQKNPTAFYLCATGGDRAWDTQYFGPGTRLTVL.

The rearrangement uses TRBV5-1 and TRBJ2-5; tentatively, D is TRBD2 (6 bases). The V end was cut by 0 bases, the J end by 0 bases, with 9 bases between. Germline V gene lookup returns CDR1 SGHRS and CDR2 YFSETQ. The CDR3 has 15 amino acids. The chain's CDR3 is CASSLGGGYQETQYF. The CDR3 DNA reads as TGCGCCAGCAGCTTGGGTGGGGGGTACCAAGAGACCCAGTACTTC.

The chain has TRBV5-4 and TRBJ2-3, with D perhaps assigned TRBD1 or TRBD2 (6 bases each). Germline V lookup: CDR1 SGHNT, CDR2 YYREEE (reference sequence). The CDR3 has 17 residues. V shed 3 bases and J shed 1 base, with 18 bases lying between them. The CDR3 loop reads CASSSDPFRGRTDTQYF. Here the CDR3 DNA reads TGTGCCAGCAGCTCCGATCCCTTCCGGGGGCGCACAGATACGCAGTATTTT.

J is TRBJ1-6 and V is TRBV4-1, with unresolved D. Germline lookup yields CDR1 MGHRA and CDR2 YSYEKL. The CDR3 spans 16 residues. Trimming removed 0 bases at V and 2 bases at J, with 8 bases between. The CDR3 here is CASSQDESAYNSPLHF. CDR3 in DNA: TGCGCCAGCAGCCAAGATGAGTCGGCCTATAATTCACCCCTCCACTTT.

The genes are TRBV19 and TRBJ1-5; 7 bases are a match to TRBD1. V was clipped by 1 base and J by 6 bases; unmatched bases: 3. Germline values: CDR1 LNHDA, CDR2 SQIVND (reference sequence). This CDR3 contains 14 residues. Here the CDR3 reads CASSIVDRTQPQHF. CDR3 DNA sequence: TGTGCCAGTAGTATAGTGGACAGGACTCAGCCCCAGCATTTT. Filled out from reference TRBV19 and TRBJ1-5, the complete variable domain reads DGGITQSPKYLFRKEGQNVTLSCEQNLNHDAMYWYRQDPGQGLRLIYYSQIVNDFQKGDIAEGYSVSREKKESFPLTVTSAQKNPTAFYLCASSIVDRTQPQHFGDGTRLSIL.

The table lists this clone with a count of one. Relative to the germline gene, one junction end is altered; a read error may explain this. The chain employs TRBV27 and TRBJ1-2; TRBD1 is a possible D gene (6 bases). CDR1 and CDR2 from the germline V gene are MNHEY and SMNVEV (reference sequence). CDR3 length equals 14 residues. This chain's CDR3 is CVSSLVAGAAGYTF. The CDR3 DNA reads as TGTGTCAGCAGTTTAGTGGCGGGGGCGGCTGGCTACACCTTC.

This sequence joins TRBV7-2 and TRBJ1-5; D is possibly TRBD1 (5 bases). This CDR3 region has 15 residues. Germline assignment: CDR1 SGHTA and CDR2 FQGNSA. Trimming took 2 bases from V and 1 from J, leaving 9 bases between them. CDR3 nucleotide sequence: TGTGCCAGCAGCTTAAACGGGGCGAGCAATCAGCCCCAGCATTTT. This sequence encodes CASSLNGASNQPQHF.

The rearrangement joins TRBV6-1 to TRBJ2-5; D is unresolved. With 7 bases removed from V and 5 bases from J, the gap between germline ends came to 14 bases. The V gene's germline CDR1 is MNHNS and CDR2 SASEGT. The CDR3 loop spans 13 amino acids. The CDR3 coding sequence is TGTGCCAGCACCGGAAATCCTTGGGAGACCCAGTACTTC. Its translation is CASTGNPWETQYF.

The gene calls are TRBV29-1 and TRBJ2-3; 9 bases are a match to TRBD2. V gave up 7 bases and J gave up 1 base; unmatched junction bases: 3. The CDR3 totals 13 residues. The germline gives CDR1 SQVTM, CDR2 ANQGSEA. The CDR3 sequence: CSAVAGGTDTQYF. In DNA, the CDR3 is TGCAGCGCGGTAGCGGGGGGCACAGATACGCAGTATTTT.

CDR3 DNA: TGCGCCAGCAGCTCCGGGGACAACTCCTACGAGCAGTACTTC. Translation: CASSSGDNSYEQYF. V gene TRBV5-1 combines with J gene TRBJ2-7, with D tentatively TRBD1 (6 bases). V was clipped by 3 bases and J by 0 bases, with 10 bases between them. The CDR3 runs to 14 residues. Per the germline V gene, CDR1 is SGHRS and CDR2 is YFSETQ.

The J gene is TRBJ1-2, the V gene TRBV6-1; 8 nucleotides line up with TRBD1. Germline CDR1 and CDR2: MNHNS and SASEGT. The CDR3 is made up of 11 amino acids. V shed 10 bases, J shed 4 bases, and the junction held 2 bases outside the gene matches. This CDR3 is CATGQGYGYTF. The CDR3 nucleotides read TGTGCCACAGGACAGGGCTATGGCTACACCTTC.

The chain couples TRBV14 to TRBJ2-5, with 7 bases identical to TRBD2. The ends lost 4 bases at V and 1 base at J; junction bases unmatched: 18. The CDR3 is 19 amino acids. Germline V gene sequence: CDR1 SGHDN, CDR2 FVKESK. This CDR3 reads CASSPTRSLGRGGQETQYF. In DNA, the CDR3 is TGTGCCAGCAGCCCCACCCGGTCCTTAGGGAGGGGAGGCCAAGAGACCCAGTACTTC.

The chain combines TRBV7-3 with TRBJ2-5, with a weak D call TRBD2 (6 bases). Germline CDR1 SGHTA, CDR2 FQGTGA. Trimming cost V 2 bases and J 5 bases, with 15 bases left between them. This CDR3 is built from 15 residues. The CDR3 DNA follows: TGTGCCAGCAGCTTAGGATTGGGGGGAGACGAGACCCAGTACTTC. It encodes CASSLGLGGDETQYF.

The V call is TRBV7-3, the J call TRBJ2-1; TRBD2 agrees at 13 bases. V shed 5 bases and J 5 bases; nucleotides not matched to a gene: 3. Germline V gives CDR1 SGHTA, CDR2 FQGTGA. The CDR3 is 15 residues long. CDR3 protein: CASSPGLAGNNEQFF. The CDR3 nucleotides read TGTGCCAGCAGCCCGGGACTAGCGGGGAACAATGAGCAGTTCTTC.

The CDR3 protein is CASSPRGPRETQYF. The CDR3 DNA reads TGTGCCAGCAGCCCCAGGGGGCCTCGAGAGACCCAGTACTTC. J is TRBJ2-5 and V is TRBV11-2; 8 bases align to TRBD1. V lost 5 bases, J lost 4 bases, and 6 bases stayed unmatched. This CDR3 spans 14 amino acids. Germline V gene lookup returns CDR1 SGHAT and CDR2 FQNNGV.

This rearrangement joins TRBV11-2 to TRBJ1-2; no clear D gene. The CDR3 covers 14 residues. From germline, CDR1 is SGHAT and CDR2 FQNNGV. The ends were cut back, 2 bases at V and 3 bases at J, with 10 bases in the middle. Written as DNA, the CDR3 is TGTGCCAGCAGCTTACAGATTACGGACTATGGCTACACCTTC. Translation: CASSLQITDYGYTF.

This clone occurred once. The chain employs TRBV4-2 and TRBJ2-5, with D unclear. This CDR3 is built from 15 residues. The germline V and J ends were trimmed by 0 bases and 6 bases, with 14 bases remaining between them. In germline, CDR1 is LGHNA, CDR2 YNFKEQ. CDR3 amino acids: CASSQDKDAMKTQYF. In DNA form, the CDR3 reads TGTGCCAGCAGCCAAGATAAAGACGCGATGAAGACCCAGTACTTC.

This clone has a single count. J is TRBJ2-1 and V is TRBV21-1; TRBD2, the D gene given by the table, was not confirmed from the DNA. TRBV21-1 is labeled a pseudogene. The CDR3 extends over 16 amino acids. The CDR3 sequence: CASSANTSGIFYEQFF. For the CDR3, the DNA is TGTGCCAGCAGCGCGAATACTAGCGGGATCTTCTATGAGCAGTTCTTC.